This record concerns one T cell receptor (beta chain) sequence. These data come from a study of T cell changes during pregnancy in multiple sclerosis. CDR3 length: 14 residues. The germline V gene has CDR1 SEHNR and CDR2 FQNEAQ (reference sequence). V lost 5 bases and J lost 2; bases outside the gene matches: 6. TCRdb's table, derived via immunoSEQ multiplex PCR, lists solely in-frame clones and lacks some. The table includes under 55,000 clones, about nine tenths detected once. The starting material was CD4+ T cells from peripheral blood mononuclear cells, obtained after pregnancy. The gene calls are TRBV7-9 and TRBJ2-7; 7 bases fit TRBD1. The receptor was isolated from a female donor in good health, enrolled as a control in a pregnancy study. The CDR3 sequence: CASSTYRGAYEQYF. The CDR3 bases are TGTGCCAGCAGCACATACAGGGGCGCCTACGAGCAGTACTTC.